The present T cell receptor (beta chain) was sequenced within a study of T cells after yellow fever vaccination. TCRdb processed the 5' RACE reads anew with MiXCR; each CDR3 protein has one entry. Of approximately 550,000 distinct CDR3 sequences listed, about 13% are singletons. This clonotype was observed a single time. The germline gives CDR1 SGHRS, CDR2 YFSETQ. The CDR3 contains 15 residues. V lost 0 bases and J lost 3, with 12 bases in between. The sequence was obtained from a man aged 30 to 39 who received the YFV17D yellow fever vaccine. The source was PBMCs, collected on the day of the yellow fever booster vaccination. The genes are TRBV5-1 and TRBJ1-2; D is ambiguous. CDR3 in amino acids: CASSLESFAYYGYTF. CDR3 coding DNA: TGCGCCAGCAGCTTGGAATCCTTTGCGTACTATGGCTACACCTTC. Supplemented by reference TRBV5-1 and TRBJ1-2, the full variable domain reads KAGVTQTPRYLIKTRGQQVTLSCSPISGHRSVSWYQQTPGQGLQFLFEYFSETQRNKGNFPGRFSGRQFSNSRSEMNVSTLELGDSALYLCASSLESFAYYGYTFGSGTRLTVV.